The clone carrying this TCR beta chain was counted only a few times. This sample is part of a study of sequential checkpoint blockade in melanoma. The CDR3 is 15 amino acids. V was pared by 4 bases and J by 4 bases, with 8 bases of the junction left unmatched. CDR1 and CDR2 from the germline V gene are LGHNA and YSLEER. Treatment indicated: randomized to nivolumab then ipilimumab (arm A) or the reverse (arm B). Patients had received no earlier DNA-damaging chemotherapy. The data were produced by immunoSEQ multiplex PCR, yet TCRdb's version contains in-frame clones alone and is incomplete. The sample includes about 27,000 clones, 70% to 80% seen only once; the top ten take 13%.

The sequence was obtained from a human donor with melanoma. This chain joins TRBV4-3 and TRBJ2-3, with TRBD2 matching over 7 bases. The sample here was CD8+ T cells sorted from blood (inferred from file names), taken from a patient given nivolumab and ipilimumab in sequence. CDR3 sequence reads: CASSLRTRQSDTQYF. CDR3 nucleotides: TGCGCCAGCAGCCTCCGGACTAGACAGTCAGATACGCAGTATTTT.